This TCR beta chain was sequenced in a study of spatial heterogeneity in lung cancer. Study outcomes and limitations: Whereas they appeared in blood less at follow-up, ubiquitous expanded tumor TCRs appeared there more at resection.

Time point denoted: blood at routine non-recurrence follow-up after resection. Sequencing was performed on whole RNA extracted from tumor and nontumor lung tissue, or from frozen PBMC, and the material was left unsorted. Per the germline V gene, CDR1 is SEHNR and CDR2 is FQNEAQ (reference sequence). V lost 5 bases, J lost 9 bases, and 13 bases lay in between. The CDR3 length is 12 residues. One entry per CDR3 protein results from TCRdb running MiXCR on the 5' RACE reads. The sample has roughly 99,000 distinct CDR3 sequences, around 19% seen once. This clonotype was detected a few times. Its antigen is not identified.

The origin of this receptor is a male donor with early-stage non-small cell lung cancer. The chain recombines TRBV7-9 with TRBJ1-2, with D hard to call. The starting material was PBMCs, obtained at follow-up. CDR3 DNA sequence: TGTGCCAGCAGCATGACGACGGAAAGCTACACCTTC. Protein sequence: CASSMTTESYTF.